The source of this TCR beta chain is a study of vaccination effects on CD4 cells after COVID-19. Study at large: Post-vaccine sample collection fell at a median of 72 days after the second dose.

A note on this clone: The antigen is not known.

Germline V gives CDR1 SNHLY, CDR2 FYNNEI. Trimming removed 1 base at V and 7 bases at J, with 13 bases between. The length of the CDR3 is 14 residues. It was after around eleven days of culture that CD4+ T cells were isolated. Participants were given two doses of BNT162b2 or mRNA-1273 vaccine. In the vaccine recipients, nucleocapsid antibodies were negative and there was no prior SARS-CoV-2 infection. Only in-frame clones appear in the TCRdb table, and some are missing; sequencing was by immunoSEQ multiplex PCR. The repertoire holds tens of thousands of clones, with roughly four fifths as singletons. This chain uses TRBV2 with TRBJ1-2; D gene uncertain. This sequence was found in a human donor who received a COVID-19 vaccine. The specimen was CD4+ T cells from PBMCs cultured without peptide, collected after COVID-19 vaccination. CDR3 DNA: TGTGCCAGCAGTGAAGGCTATAGGGTGGGTGGCTACACCTTC. Encoded protein: CASSEGYRVGGYTF.